The rows below give T cell receptor beta chains drawn from one sample of a study of shared clonotypes between healthy human individuals. TCRdb keeps only in-frame clones here, not all; method: immunoSEQ multiplex PCR. In the table there are under 600,000 clones, around three quarters of which are singletons. Material: PBMCs. All receptors come from a woman aged 40-49 years in good health. Some clones in this sample may be carry-over from other donors' samples. Each CDR3 is given with its conserved first and last residue. Fields, in order: V gene, D gene, J gene, CDR3 protein. D genes are given only for firm matches.

>TRBV28|NA|TRBJ2-3
CASSPITDTQYF
>TRBV28|NA|TRBJ1-2
CASSLEGRAHYGYTF
>TRBV15|TRBD2|TRBJ2-5
CATSRPGVAGGHETQYF
>TRBV10-3|TRBD2|TRBJ2-1
CAISEKGLPYNEQFF
>TRBV7-9|NA|TRBJ1-3
CASSLAPAGNTIYF
>TRBV19|NA|TRBJ2-3
CASLLRGLYLYTDTQYF
>TRBV9|NA|TRBJ2-1
CASSVGGGTYNEQFF
>TRBV28|NA|TRBJ2-2
CASSLRVGLYTGELFF
>TRBV18|TRBD1|TRBJ2-2
CASSPGTANTGELFF
>TRBV13|TRBD2|TRBJ2-1
CASSLETSGFGEQFF
>TRBV2|NA|TRBJ2-3
CASSDQGRGTDTQYF
>TRBV5-4|TRBD1|TRBJ2-5
CASSLGDREETQYF
>TRBV11-2|NA|TRBJ1-3
CASSLLLTGSGNTIYF
>TRBV28|NA|TRBJ2-3
CASSQASTDTQYF
>TRBV11-2|NA|TRBJ1-4
CASSLRGVNEKLFF
>TRBV15|NA|TRBJ2-7
CATSPGTSPLEQYF
>TRBV27|TRBD2|TRBJ2-5
CASRTTSGRARETQYF
>TRBV9|NA|TRBJ2-3
CASSPRWSDTQYF
>TRBV29-1|TRBD1|TRBJ1-2
CSVGRQGANYGYTF
>TRBV5-1|NA|TRBJ1-1
CASSFDASTEAFF
>TRBV19|TRBD1|TRBJ1-6
CASSIRDSNSPLHF
>TRBV19|NA|TRBJ2-1
CASSIIQGSVGNEQFF
>TRBV7-2|NA|TRBJ2-2
CASSRYSGSLTGELFF
>TRBV9|NA|TRBJ1-1
CASRHGQGDTEAFF
>TRBV5-5|NA|TRBJ2-6
CASSLNPIHSGANVLTF
>TRBV4-1|NA|TRBJ2-1
CASSKQVVVSPNEQFF
>TRBV29-1|NA|TRBJ1-3
CSVESNPSGNTIYF
>TRBV6-4|TRBD2|TRBJ2-3
CASSDSETSGGGTDTQYF
>TRBV27|TRBD2|TRBJ2-7
CASTHIPRRGSSYEQYF
>TRBV7-8|NA|TRBJ2-1
CVSSLRIFNNEQFF
>TRBV2|TRBD1|TRBJ2-1
CASSQDRSSYNEQFF
>TRBV7-2|TRBD2|TRBJ2-1
CASSLEGTSGRYEQFF
>TRBV18|TRBD1|TRBJ1-2
CASSLGGTDLKFGYTF
>TRBV29-1|NA|TRBJ2-1
CSVEYRVGQFF
>TRBV5-1|TRBD1|TRBJ2-7
CASSYRTGSSYEQYF
>TRBV27|NA|TRBJ2-7
CASRLTLYEQYF
>TRBV5-1|TRBD2|TRBJ2-3
CASSPEWVAGATDTQYF
>TRBV28|NA|TRBJ1-3
CASSLFAGQGTGNTIYF
>TRBV9|NA|TRBJ1-5
CASSVADSPIDQPQHF
>TRBV28|NA|TRBJ2-1
CASRWAVSSYNEQFF
>TRBV7-7|TRBD2|TRBJ2-5
CASSQLAGVGETQYF
>TRBV6-5|NA|TRBJ1-6
CASSWDANSYNSPLHF
>TRBV6-1|TRBD2|TRBJ2-7
CASSEGTSGHYEQYF
>TRBV5-4|NA|TRBJ2-3
CASSLVGAGSTDTQYF
>TRBV19|TRBD1|TRBJ1-2
CASSIISDREIYTF
>TRBV6-5|NA|TRBJ1-2
CASSSGWGYTF
>TRBV28|NA|TRBJ1-5
CASSLGSGRHQPQHF
>TRBV28|NA|TRBJ1-3
CASTADGNTIYF
>TRBV12-5|TRBD2|TRBJ2-4
CASAISGAGNIQYF
>TRBV29-1|NA|TRBJ1-4
CSAKGQDNEKLFF
>TRBV11-2|TRBD2|TRBJ2-5
CASSLERGSWIETQYF
>TRBV6-5|TRBD1|TRBJ2-7
CASSPGQTLYEQYF
>TRBV2|TRBD1|TRBJ1-1
CASSEGMGTVAFF
>TRBV18|TRBD2|TRBJ2-2
CASSQAGPDLTGELFF
>TRBV5-4|TRBD1|TRBJ1-2
CASSFPGQGQSYGYTF
>TRBV7-2|TRBD1|TRBJ1-4
CASSYDRESEKLFF
>TRBV7-2|NA|TRBJ2-7
CASSRGREGGYEQYF
>TRBV19|NA|TRBJ2-5
CATMWSGTQYF